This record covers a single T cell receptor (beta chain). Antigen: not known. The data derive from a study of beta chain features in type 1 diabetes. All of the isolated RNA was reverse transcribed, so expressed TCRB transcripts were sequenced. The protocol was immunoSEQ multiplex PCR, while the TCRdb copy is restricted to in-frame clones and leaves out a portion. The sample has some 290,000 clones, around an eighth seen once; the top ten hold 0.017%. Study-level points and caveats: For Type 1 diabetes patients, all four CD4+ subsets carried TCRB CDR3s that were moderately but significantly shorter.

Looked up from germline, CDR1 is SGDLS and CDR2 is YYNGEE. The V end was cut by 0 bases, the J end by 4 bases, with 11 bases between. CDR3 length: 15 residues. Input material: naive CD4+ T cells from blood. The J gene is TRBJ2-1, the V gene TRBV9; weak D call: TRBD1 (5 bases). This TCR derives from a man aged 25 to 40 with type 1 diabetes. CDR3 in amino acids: CASSVVADIYNEQFF. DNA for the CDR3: TGTGCCAGCAGCGTAGTGGCGGACATTTACAATGAGCAGTTCTTC.